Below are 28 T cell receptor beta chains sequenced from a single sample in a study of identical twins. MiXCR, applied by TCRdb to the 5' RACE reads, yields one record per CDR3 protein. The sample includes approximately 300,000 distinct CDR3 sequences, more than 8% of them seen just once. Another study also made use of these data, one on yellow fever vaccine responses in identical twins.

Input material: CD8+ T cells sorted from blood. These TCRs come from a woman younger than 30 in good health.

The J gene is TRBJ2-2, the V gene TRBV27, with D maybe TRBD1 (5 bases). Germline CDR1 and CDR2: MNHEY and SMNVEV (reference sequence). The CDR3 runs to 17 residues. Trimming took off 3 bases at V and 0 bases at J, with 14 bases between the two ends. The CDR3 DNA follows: TGTGCCAGCAGTTTCTCCCCCGACAGTCCGAACACCGGGGAGCTGTTTTTT. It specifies CASSFSPDSPNTGELFF.

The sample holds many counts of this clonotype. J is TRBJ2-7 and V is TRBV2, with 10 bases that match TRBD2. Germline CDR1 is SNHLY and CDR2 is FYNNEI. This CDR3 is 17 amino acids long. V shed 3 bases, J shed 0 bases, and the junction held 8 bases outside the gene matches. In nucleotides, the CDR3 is TGTGCCAGCAGTGACGGCCTAGCGGGGGACAACTCCTACGAGCAGTACTTC. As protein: CASSDGLAGDNSYEQYF.

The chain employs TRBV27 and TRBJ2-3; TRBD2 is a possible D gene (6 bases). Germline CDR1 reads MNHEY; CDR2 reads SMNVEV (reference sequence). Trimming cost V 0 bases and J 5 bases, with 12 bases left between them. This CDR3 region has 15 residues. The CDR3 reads CASSLSVEGIDTQYF. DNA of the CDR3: TGTGCCAGCAGTTTATCGGTGGAGGGGATAGATACGCAGTATTTT.

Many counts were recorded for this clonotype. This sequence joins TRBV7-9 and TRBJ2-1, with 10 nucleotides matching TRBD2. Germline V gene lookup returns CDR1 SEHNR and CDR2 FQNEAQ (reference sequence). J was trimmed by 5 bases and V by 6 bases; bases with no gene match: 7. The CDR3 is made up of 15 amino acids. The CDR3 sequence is CASSPWTSGNNEQFF. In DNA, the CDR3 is TGTGCCAGCAGTCCATGGACTAGCGGAAACAATGAGCAGTTCTTC. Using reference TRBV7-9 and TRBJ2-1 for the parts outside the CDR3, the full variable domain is DTGVSQNPRHKITKRGQNVTFRCDPISEHNRLYWYRQTLGQGPEFLTYFQNEAQLEKSRLLSDRFSAERPKGSFSTLEIQRTEQGDSAMYLCASSPWTSGNNEQFFGPGTRLTVL.

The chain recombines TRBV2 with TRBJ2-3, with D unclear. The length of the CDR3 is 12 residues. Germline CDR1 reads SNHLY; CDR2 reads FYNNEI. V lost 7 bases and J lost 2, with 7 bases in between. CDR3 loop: CASKQNTDTQYF. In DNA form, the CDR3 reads TGTGCCAGCAAGCAGAACACAGATACGCAGTATTTT.

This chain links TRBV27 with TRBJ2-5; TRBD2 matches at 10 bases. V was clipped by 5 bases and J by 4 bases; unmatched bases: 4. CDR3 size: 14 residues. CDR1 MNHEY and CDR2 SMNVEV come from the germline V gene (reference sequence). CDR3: CASSELAGPETQYF. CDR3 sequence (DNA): TGTGCCAGCAGTGAACTAGCGGGACCAGAGACCCAGTACTTC.

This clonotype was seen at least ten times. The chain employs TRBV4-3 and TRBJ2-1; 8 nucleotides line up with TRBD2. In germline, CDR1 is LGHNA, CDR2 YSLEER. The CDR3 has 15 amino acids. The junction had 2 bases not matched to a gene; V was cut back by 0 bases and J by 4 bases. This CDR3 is CASSQDSSGYNEQFF. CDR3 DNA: TGCGCCAGCAGCCAAGATTCTAGCGGGTACAATGAGCAGTTCTTC.

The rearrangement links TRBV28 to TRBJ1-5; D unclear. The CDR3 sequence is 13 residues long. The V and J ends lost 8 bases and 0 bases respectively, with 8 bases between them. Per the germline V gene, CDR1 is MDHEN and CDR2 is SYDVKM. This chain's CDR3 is CASSEYSNQPQHF. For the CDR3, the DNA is TGTGCCAGCTCGGAGTATAGCAATCAGCCCCAGCATTTT.

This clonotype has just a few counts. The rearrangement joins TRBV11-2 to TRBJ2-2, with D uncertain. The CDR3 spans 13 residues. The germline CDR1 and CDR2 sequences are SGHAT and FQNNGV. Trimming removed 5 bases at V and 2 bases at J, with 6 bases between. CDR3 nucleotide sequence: TGTGCCAGCAGCAACTCTAACACCGGGGAGCTGTTTTTT. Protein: CASSNSNTGELFF.

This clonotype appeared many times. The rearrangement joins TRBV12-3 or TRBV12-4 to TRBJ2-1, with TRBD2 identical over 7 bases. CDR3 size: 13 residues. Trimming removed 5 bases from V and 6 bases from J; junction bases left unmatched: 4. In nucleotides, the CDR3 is TGTGCCAGCAGTGGGAGGACTAGCAATGAGCAGTTCTTC. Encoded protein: CASSGRTSNEQFF.

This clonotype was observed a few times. This CDR3 reads CASSLIRGSYEQYF. The DNA of the CDR3 is TGTGCCAGCAGTTTAATCAGGGGCTCCTACGAGCAGTACTTC. The chain has TRBV12-3 or TRBV12-4 and TRBJ2-7, with D perhaps matching TRBD1 (6 bases). Between the trimmed V and J ends, which lost 2 bases and 0 bases, there was a span of 8 bases. This CDR3 comprises 14 residues.

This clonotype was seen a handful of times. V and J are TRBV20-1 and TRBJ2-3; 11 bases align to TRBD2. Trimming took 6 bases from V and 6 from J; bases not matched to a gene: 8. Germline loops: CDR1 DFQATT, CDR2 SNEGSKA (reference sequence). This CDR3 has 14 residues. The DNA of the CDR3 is TGCAGTGCAAATAGCGGGAGGGCCTTGGATACGCAGTATTTT. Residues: CSANSGRALDTQYF.

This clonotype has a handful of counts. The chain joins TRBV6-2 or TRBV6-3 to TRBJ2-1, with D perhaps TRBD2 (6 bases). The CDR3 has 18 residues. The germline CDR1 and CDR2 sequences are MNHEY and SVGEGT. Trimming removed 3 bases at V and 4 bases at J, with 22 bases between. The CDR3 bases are TGTGCCAGCAGTTATATCCCTTCTTGGCGGGATGAATACAATGAGCAGTTCTTC. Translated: CASSYIPSWRDEYNEQFF.

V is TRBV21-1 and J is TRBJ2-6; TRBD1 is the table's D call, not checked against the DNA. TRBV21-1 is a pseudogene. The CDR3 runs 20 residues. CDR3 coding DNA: TGTGCCAGCAGCAAAGCAGAGGACAGAAGGAAGGGGGGTGGGGCCAACGTCCTGACTTTC. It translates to CASSKAEDRRKGGGANVLTF.

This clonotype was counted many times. The CDR3 DNA sequence: TGTGCCAGCAGTCTCCGGCCCCCTAATTCACCCCTCCACTTT. Its protein product is CASSLRPPNSPLHF. V gene TRBV27 combines with J gene TRBJ1-6; D is unclear. Germline V gene sequence: CDR1 MNHEY, CDR2 SMNVEV (reference sequence). The length of the CDR3 is 14 residues. V was trimmed by 5 bases and J by 6 bases, leaving 11 bases between them.

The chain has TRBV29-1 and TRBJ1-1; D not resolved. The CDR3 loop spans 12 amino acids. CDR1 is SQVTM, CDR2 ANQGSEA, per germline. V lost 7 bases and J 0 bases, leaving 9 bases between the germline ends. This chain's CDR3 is CSGGRLNTEAFF. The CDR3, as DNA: TGCAGCGGCGGACGTCTGAACACTGAAGCTTTCTTT. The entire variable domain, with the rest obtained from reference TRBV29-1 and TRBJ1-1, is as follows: SAVISQKPSRDICQRGTSLTIQCQVDSQVTMMFWYRQQPGQSLTLIATANQGSEATYESGFVIDKFPISRPNLTFSTLTVSNMSPEDSSIYLCSGGRLNTEAFFGQGTRLTVV.

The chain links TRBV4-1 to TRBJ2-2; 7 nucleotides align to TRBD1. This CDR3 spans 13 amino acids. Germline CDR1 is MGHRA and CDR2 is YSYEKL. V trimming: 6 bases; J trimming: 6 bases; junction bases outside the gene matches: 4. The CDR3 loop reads CASRSQGAGELFF. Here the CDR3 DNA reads TGCGCCAGCAGGTCGCAGGGGGCCGGGGAGCTGTTTTTT.

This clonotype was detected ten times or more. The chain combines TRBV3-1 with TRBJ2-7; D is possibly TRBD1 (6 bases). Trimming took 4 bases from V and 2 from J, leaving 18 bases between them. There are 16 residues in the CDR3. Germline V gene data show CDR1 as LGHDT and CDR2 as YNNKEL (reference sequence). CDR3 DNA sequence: TGTGCCAGCAGCCCACAGGACAGACCCGGAACCTACGAGCAGTACTTC. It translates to CASSPQDRPGTYEQYF.

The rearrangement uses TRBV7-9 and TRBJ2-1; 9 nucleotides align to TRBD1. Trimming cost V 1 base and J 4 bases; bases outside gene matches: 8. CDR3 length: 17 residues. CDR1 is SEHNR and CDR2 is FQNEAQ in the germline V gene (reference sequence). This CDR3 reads CASSLVTGTGNYNEQFF. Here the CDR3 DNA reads TGTGCCAGCAGCTTAGTAACCGGGACAGGGAATTACAATGAGCAGTTCTTC.

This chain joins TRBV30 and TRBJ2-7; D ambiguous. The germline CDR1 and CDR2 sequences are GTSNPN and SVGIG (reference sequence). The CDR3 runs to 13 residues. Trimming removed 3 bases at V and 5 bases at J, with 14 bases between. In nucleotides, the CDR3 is TGTGCCTGGAGCCTTATGGATCTGGACGAGCAGTACTTC. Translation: CAWSLMDLDEQYF.

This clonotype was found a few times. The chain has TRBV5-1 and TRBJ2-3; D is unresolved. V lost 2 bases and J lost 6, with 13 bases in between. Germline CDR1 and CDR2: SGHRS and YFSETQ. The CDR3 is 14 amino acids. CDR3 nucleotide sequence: TGCGCCAGCAGCTTTACCAGACAAGAGGATACGCAGTATTTT. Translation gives CASSFTRQEDTQYF.

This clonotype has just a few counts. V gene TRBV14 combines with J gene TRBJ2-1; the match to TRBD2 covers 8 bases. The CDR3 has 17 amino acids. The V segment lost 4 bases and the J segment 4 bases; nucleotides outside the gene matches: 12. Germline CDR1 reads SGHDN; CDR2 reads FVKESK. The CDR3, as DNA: TGTGCCAGCAGCCTCACGGGGGGGTCGGAACTGTACAATGAGCAGTTCTTC. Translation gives CASSLTGGSELYNEQFF.

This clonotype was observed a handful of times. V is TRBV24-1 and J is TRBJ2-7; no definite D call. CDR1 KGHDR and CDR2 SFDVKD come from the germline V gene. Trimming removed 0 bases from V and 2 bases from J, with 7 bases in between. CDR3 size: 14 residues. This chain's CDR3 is CATSDLFSPYEQYF. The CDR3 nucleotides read TGTGCCACCAGTGATTTGTTCAGTCCCTACGAGCAGTACTTC.

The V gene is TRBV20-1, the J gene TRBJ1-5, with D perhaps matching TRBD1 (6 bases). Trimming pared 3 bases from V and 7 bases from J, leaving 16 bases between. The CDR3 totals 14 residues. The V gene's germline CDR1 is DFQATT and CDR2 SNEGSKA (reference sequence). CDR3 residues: CSARERQVVQPQHF. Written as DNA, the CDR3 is TGCAGTGCTAGGGAAAGACAGGTCGTACAGCCCCAGCATTTT.

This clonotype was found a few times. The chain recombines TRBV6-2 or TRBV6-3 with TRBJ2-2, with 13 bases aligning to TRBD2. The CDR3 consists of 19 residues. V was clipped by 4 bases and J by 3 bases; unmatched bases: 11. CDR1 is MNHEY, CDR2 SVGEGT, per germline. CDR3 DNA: TGTGCCAGCAGTTCGGGACTAGCGGGATCCCGGGGCCACACCGGGGAGCTGTTTTTT. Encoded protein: CASSSGLAGSRGHTGELFF.

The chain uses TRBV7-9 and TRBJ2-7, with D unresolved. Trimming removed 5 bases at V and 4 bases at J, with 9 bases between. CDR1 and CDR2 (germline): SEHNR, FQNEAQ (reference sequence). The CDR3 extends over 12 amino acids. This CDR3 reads CASSPHPYEQYF. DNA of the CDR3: TGTGCCAGCAGCCCCCACCCGTACGAGCAGTACTTC.

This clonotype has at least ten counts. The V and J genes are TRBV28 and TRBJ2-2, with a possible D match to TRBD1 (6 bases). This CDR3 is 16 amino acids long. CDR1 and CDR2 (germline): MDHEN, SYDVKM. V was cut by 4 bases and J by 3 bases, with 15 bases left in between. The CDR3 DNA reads TGTGCCAGCAGTTGGCGTTATGAGGGGGACACCGGGGAGCTGTTTTTT. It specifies CASSWRYEGDTGELFF.

The CDR3 loop is CASSWRGLNTEAFF. The CDR3 region has the DNA TGTGCCAGCAGTTGGCGGGGATTGAACACTGAAGCTTTCTTT. The genes are TRBV27 and TRBJ1-1, with D unresolved. This CDR3 is 14 amino acids long. Germline-derived CDR1 and CDR2 are MNHEY and SMNVEV (reference sequence). V lost 4 bases to trimming and J lost 0 bases, with 9 bases between them.